The 29 T cell receptor beta chains below come from one sample, sequenced in a study of CD8 T cells in Susac syndrome (dated by TCRdb to the late 2010s). The library came from the immunoSEQ multiplex PCR assay. RNA was extracted using the RNeasy kit, and roughly 0.45 to 1 ug of the RNA was reverse transcribed with random hexamers. The public reads were reanalyzed by TCRdb: fastp trimming at Q25, MiXCR alignment, in-frame beta chains only. Rows merge per CDR3 protein into single entries with the most common DNA and genes. The sample table holds 65,000 to 95,000 distinct CDR3 sequences, of which over 85% were seen once. Roughly 1% of the sample is held by the ten biggest clonotypes. The sample taken for sequencing was CD8+ T cells from PBMCs. These receptors came from a human donor with Susac syndrome.

The CDR3: CASSPDRDGTEAFF. The CDR3 nucleotides read TGTGCCAGCTCACCCGACAGGGATGGCACTGAAGCTTTCTTT. J is TRBJ1-1 and V is TRBV18; the match to TRBD1 covers 7 bases. This CDR3 has 14 amino acids. J was trimmed by 4 bases and V by 3 bases; bases with no gene match: 5. Germline CDR1 reads KGHSH; CDR2 reads LQKENI.

V is TRBV7-9 and J is TRBJ2-7, with D uncertain. V was pared by 11 bases and J by 0 bases, with 14 bases between. Germline assignment: CDR1 SEHNR and CDR2 FQNEAQ (reference sequence). The CDR3 is 13 residues long. CDR3 region: CAGSRATSYEQYF. CDR3 bases: TGTGCCGGGTCCCGGGCTACCTCCTACGAGCAGTACTTC.

This chain connects TRBV19 to TRBJ2-7, with unresolved D. Germline V gene data show CDR1 as LNHDA and CDR2 as SQIVND (reference sequence). Trimming took 8 bases from V and 2 from J, leaving 19 bases between them. The CDR3 has 15 residues. This CDR3 is CASASRADLPYEQYF. CDR3 bases: TGTGCCAGTGCATCGCGCGCGGACCTTCCCTACGAGCAGTACTTC.

The genes are TRBV11-2 and TRBJ2-5; 11 bases map to TRBD2. Germline CDR1 is SGHAT and CDR2 is FQNNGV. The CDR3 totals 17 residues. V lost 0 bases, J lost 4 bases, and 7 bases stayed unmatched. CDR3 in DNA: TGTGCCAGCAGCTTAGATAAGCTAGCGGGAGGCGGAGAGACCCAGTACTTC. Translation gives CASSLDKLAGGGETQYF.

V and J are TRBV29-1 and TRBJ2-3; no clear D. V was cut by 4 bases and J by 2 bases, with 10 bases left in between. The CDR3 is 13 amino acids. Per germline, CDR1 SQVTM and CDR2 ANQGSEA. The CDR3 region is CSVGPENTDTQYF. CDR3 DNA sequence: TGCAGCGTTGGACCCGAAAACACAGATACGCAGTATTTT.

The rearrangement links TRBV7-9 to TRBJ2-7; 8 nucleotides agree with TRBD2. This CDR3 is built from 16 residues. From germline, CDR1 is SEHNR and CDR2 FQNEAQ (reference sequence). After removal of 5 bases from V and 2 bases from J, the junction contained 11 bases not matched to a gene. As DNA, the CDR3 is TGTGCCAGCAGCCGGGATAGCGGGGAACCCCCCTACGAGCAGTACTTC. Translated, it gives CASSRDSGEPPYEQYF.

The gene calls are TRBV5-1 and TRBJ2-1, with 12 bases aligning to TRBD2. CDR3 length equals 16 residues. The ends lost 2 bases at V and 4 bases at J; junction bases unmatched: 4. Looked up from germline, CDR1 is SGHRS and CDR2 is YFSETQ. The CDR3 loop reads CASSFPGLAGYNEQFF. CDR3 coding DNA: TGCGCCAGCAGCTTCCCAGGACTAGCGGGATACAATGAGCAGTTCTTC. Based on the CDR3 plus reference TRBV5-1 and TRBJ2-1, the full variable domain is KAGVTQTPRYLIKTRGQQVTLSCSPISGHRSVSWYQQTPGQGLQFLFEYFSETQRNKGNFPGRFSGRQFSNSRSEMNVSTLELGDSALYLCASSFPGLAGYNEQFFGPGTRLTVL.

The chain combines TRBV27 with TRBJ2-3; no firm D call. The CDR3 length is 19 residues. Looked up from germline, CDR1 is MNHEY and CDR2 is SMNVEV (reference sequence). V was trimmed by 0 bases and J by 6 bases, leaving 25 bases between them. CDR3 DNA: TGTGCCAGCAGTTTATCTAAGGGCCCCTTAGTGATCCGGCATGATACGCAGTATTTT. This encodes CASSLSKGPLVIRHDTQYF.

The rearrangement joins TRBV6-4 to TRBJ2-4, with 9 bases that match TRBD2. Per germline, CDR1 MRHNA and CDR2 SNTAGT. CDR3 length: 16 residues. Germline trimming cut 10 bases from V and 0 bases from J; bases unmatched to any gene: 10. In nucleotides, the CDR3 is TGTGCCACTGTAGCGGGAGCTCCTCTAGCCAAAAACATTCAGTACTTC. Translation: CATVAGAPLAKNIQYF.

V gene TRBV6-5 combines with J gene TRBJ1-2; D call uncertain. CDR1 is MNHEY, CDR2 SVGAGI, per germline. V was trimmed by 2 bases and J by 7 bases, leaving 8 bases between them. This CDR3 region has 12 residues. CDR3 sequence reads: CASSYEEGGYTF. CDR3 in DNA: TGTGCCAGCAGTTACGAGGAAGGTGGCTACACCTTC.

The chain couples TRBV4-1 to TRBJ2-3; TRBD2 matches 9 bases. Germline V gives CDR1 MGHRA, CDR2 YSYEKL. V trimming: 2 bases; J trimming: 1 base; junction bases outside the gene matches: 4. CDR3 length: 16 amino acids. CDR3 nucleotide sequence: TGCGCCAGCAGCCAAAAGTTAGCGGGAGGCACAGATACGCAGTATTTT. It yields the protein CASSQKLAGGTDTQYF.

V usage is TRBV24-1 and J usage is TRBJ2-1; D is possibly TRBD2 (6 bases). This CDR3 comprises 13 residues. V gave up 3 bases and J gave up 9 bases, with 11 bases separating them. Looked up from germline, CDR1 is KGHDR and CDR2 is SFDVKD. As DNA, the CDR3 is TGTGCCACCAGTGATCCCCTGGGGGGTGAGCAGTTCTTC. This codes for CATSDPLGGEQFF.

The chain combines TRBV19 with TRBJ2-7; D may be TRBD1 or TRBD2 (5 bases each). The CDR3 has 15 residues. Germline V gives CDR1 LNHDA, CDR2 SQIVND (reference sequence). V dropped 3 bases and J dropped 2 bases, with 14 bases sitting between them. In DNA, the CDR3 is TGTGCCAGTAGTATTAGGGACGGTCGTGCCTACGAGCAGTACTTC. It is translated as CASSIRDGRAYEQYF.

The J gene is TRBJ2-5, the V gene TRBV24-1, with 7 bases identical to TRBD1. The CDR3 covers 16 residues. Trimming took 0 bases from V and 0 from J; bases not matched to a gene: 3. CDR1 KGHDR and CDR2 SFDVKD come from the germline V gene. The chain's CDR3 is CATSDLNRGYQETQYF. CDR3 DNA: TGTGCCACCAGTGATTTGAACAGGGGTTACCAAGAGACCCAGTACTTC.

The chain has TRBV12-3 or TRBV12-4 and TRBJ2-1, with TRBD1 matching over 7 bases. This CDR3 contains 13 residues. V trimming: 5 bases; J trimming: 6 bases; junction bases outside the gene matches: 4. CDR3: CASSPDRANEQFF. Here the CDR3 DNA reads TGTGCCAGCAGTCCCGACAGGGCCAATGAGCAGTTCTTC.

The chain combines TRBV29-1 with TRBJ2-2, with D uncertain. CDR3 length: 13 residues. The germline V and J ends were trimmed by 4 bases and 1 base, with 7 bases remaining between them. CDR1 is SQVTM, CDR2 ANQGSEA, per germline. CDR3 amino acids: CSVVWGNTGELFF. CDR3 nucleotide sequence: TGCAGCGTTGTTTGGGGGAACACCGGGGAGCTGTTTTTT.

The chain is built from TRBV7-9 and TRBJ2-5; D gene ambiguous. This CDR3 region has 16 residues. Germline V lookup: CDR1 SEHNR, CDR2 FQNEAQ (reference sequence). Trimming shortened V by 2 bases and J by 0 bases, and 13 bases separated the two germline ends. The CDR3 DNA sequence: TGTGCCAGCAGCTTACGGACGAGTTCGAACCAAGAGACCCAGTACTTC. This gives the protein CASSLRTSSNQETQYF.

The table lists this clonotype with a count of one. The chain has TRBV4-2 and TRBJ2-2, with no clear D. The V gene lost 3 bases and the J gene lost 6 bases, with 17 bases spanning the gap. The CDR3 is 16 amino acids. Germline values: CDR1 LGHNA, CDR2 YNFKEQ. CDR3 sequence: CASSHILFSSAGELFF. In nucleotides, the CDR3 is TGTGCCAGCAGCCATATACTATTTAGCTCAGCCGGGGAGCTGTTTTTT.

This chain uses TRBV2 with TRBJ1-2; D unresolved. V was pared by 4 bases and J by 4 bases, with 10 bases between. Germline V CDR1 and CDR2: SNHLY, FYNNEI. The CDR3 runs 13 residues. The CDR3 region is CASSVTGLYGYTF. CDR3 nucleotide sequence: TGTGCCAGCAGTGTGACGGGCCTCTATGGCTACACCTTC.

The chain has TRBV3-1 and TRBJ1-2; perhaps TRBD1 as D (5 bases). Germline CDR1 and CDR2: LGHDT and YNNKEL (reference sequence). V shed 3 bases and J shed 3 bases, with 11 bases lying between them. This CDR3 contains 14 residues. The CDR3 nucleotides are TGTGCCAGCAGCCAGGGGGTGATGGACTATGGCTACACCTTC. This codes for CASSQGVMDYGYTF.

The V and J genes are TRBV5-6 and TRBJ2-7, with D possibly being TRBD1 (5 bases). The CDR3 sequence is 13 residues long. In germline, CDR1 is SGHDT, CDR2 YYEEEE. The V end lost 2 bases, the J end lost 5 bases, and 11 bases lay between the germline ends. CDR3: CASSLGVSDEQYF. Here the CDR3 DNA reads TGTGCCAGCAGCTTAGGGGTTTCAGACGAGCAGTACTTC.

This sequence joins TRBV4-1 and TRBJ2-5, with 11 nucleotides matching TRBD2. This CDR3 has 16 residues. V was pared by 2 bases and J by 3 bases, with 5 bases of the junction left unmatched. Germline CDR1 is MGHRA and CDR2 is YSYEKL. The CDR3 bases are TGCGCCAGCAGCCAATCTGGGGGACTAGCGGAAGAGACCCAGTACTTC. Its translation is CASSQSGGLAEETQYF.

The CDR3 DNA reads TGTGCCAGTTCCTCCGGGCCGGGGGGTACTAACGAGCAGTACTTC. Amino acid sequence: CASSSGPGGTNEQYF. The rearrangement joins TRBV28 to TRBJ2-7, with 7 bases lining up with TRBD2. The CDR3 runs to 15 residues. The germline V gene has CDR1 MDHEN and CDR2 SYDVKM. Losses at the gene ends were 9 bases for V and 5 bases for J; bases not matched to a gene: 16.

The chain uses TRBV28 and TRBJ2-1, with D unresolved. The last part of the DNA fits TRBJ2-7 better; the J call may be wrong. Looked up from germline, CDR1 is MDHEN and CDR2 is SYDVKM. CDR3 length equals 17 residues. The CDR3 spells CASSLSPTEPNNYEQYF. The CDR3 DNA reads as TGTGCCAGCAGTCTATCTCCAACAGAGCCCAATAACTACGAGCAGTACTTC.

Here the CDR3 reads CASMSGSYEQYF. CDR3 DNA sequence: TGTGCCAGTATGAGCGGCTCCTACGAGCAGTACTTC. The chain couples TRBV19 to TRBJ2-7; D perhaps matches TRBD2 (5 bases). The CDR3 sequence is 12 residues long. Germline CDR1 LNHDA, CDR2 SQIVND (reference sequence). Trimming took 7 bases from V and 0 from J, leaving 7 bases between them.

This chain joins TRBV7-8 and TRBJ1-5; 9 bases are shared with TRBD1. Trimming removed 3 bases from V and 11 bases from J; junction bases left unmatched: 14. This CDR3 is built from 16 residues. Germline V gene sequence: CDR1 SGHVS, CDR2 FQNEAQ. The CDR3 nucleotides read TGTGCCAGCAGCTTGGGACAGGGTCCACGGCAATCAGCCCAGCATTTT. Its translation is CASSLGQGPRQSAQHF.

The chain is built from TRBV6-6 and TRBJ1-4, with no clear D. Trimming pared 10 bases from V and 0 bases from J, leaving 12 bases between. Germline V gene data show CDR1 as MNHNY and CDR2 as SVGAGI (reference sequence). There are 14 residues in the CDR3. CDR3 amino acids: CATHTKATNEKLFF. In nucleotides, the CDR3 is TGTGCCACCCACACCAAGGCAACTAATGAAAAACTGTTTTTT.

This sequence joins TRBV5-4 and TRBJ2-1; D is unresolved. The CDR3 contains 11 residues. V was trimmed by 0 bases and J by 9 bases, leaving 4 bases between them. Germline V lookup: CDR1 SGHNT, CDR2 YYREEE (reference sequence). CDR3 coding DNA: TGTGCCAGCAGCTTGGTTCGTGAGCAGTTCTTC. The encoded protein is CASSLVREQFF.

This chain joins TRBV5-4 and TRBJ2-7, with D maybe TRBD1 (5 bases). The germline V gene encodes CDR1 SGHNT and CDR2 YYREEE (reference sequence). CDR3 length: 15 amino acids. The germline V and J ends were trimmed by 1 base and 5 bases, with 16 bases remaining between them. CDR3 region: CASSLSWGDVHEQYF. For the CDR3, the DNA is TGTGCCAGCAGCTTGTCGTGGGGCGACGTCCACGAGCAGTACTTC.